The rows below give T cell receptor beta chains drawn from one sample of a study of post-analysis software for immune sequencing data. TCRdb itself ran the PCR reads through MiXCR, one entry per CDR3 protein. The sample lists under 900,000 distinct CDR3 sequences, around 50% occurring once. The sequencing sample was made of blood. The receptors shown here come from a girl aged 5-17 years with multiple sclerosis. CDR3s include the opening cysteine and the closing phenylalanine or tryptophan. D genes are given only for firm matches. A row's size may be missing; if present it is once, few, many or a size class.

V gene	clone size	CDR3 length	J gene	D gene	CDR3 DNA	CDR3 protein
TRBV20-1	-	14	TRBJ2-1	-	TGCAGTGCTAGAGCCGGGGATGGTCGCAATGAGCAGTTCTTC	CSARAGDGRNEQFF
TRBV29-1	few	13	TRBJ2-5	-	TGCAGCGTTGAAAAAGGGATTGCGGAGACCCAGTACTTC	CSVEKGIAETQYF
TRBV5-6	few	14	TRBJ2-4	-	TGTGCCAGCAGCCCCGGAAACAGGGAAAACATTCAGTACTTC	CASSPGNRENIQYF
TRBV20-1	-	13	TRBJ2-1	-	TGCAGTGCTAGGGAACCAGGGAGTAGGGAGCAGTTCTTC	CSAREPGSREQFF
TRBV29-1	-	19	TRBJ1-2	-	-	CSAEEAYEQYFGPGDGYTF
TRBV4-1	few	16	TRBJ1-2	TRBD1	TGCGCCAGCAGCCAAGGACCATTCGGAGGGGACAGCGGCTACACCTTC	CASSQGPFGGDSGYTF
TRBV20-1	-	15	TRBJ2-7	TRBD1	TGCAGTGCTAGAGAAAGGACAGGGGGCCTAGACGAGCAGTACTTC	CSARERTGGLDEQYF
TRBV6-2/TRBV6-3	-	14	TRBJ2-5	-	TGTGCCAGCAGTTACGGTGGGATAGGGGAGACCCAGTACTTC	CASSYGGIGETQYF
TRBV29-1	-	15	TRBJ2-3	TRBD2	TGCAGCGTTGTGACTAGCGGGAGAGCCCCAGATACGCAGTATTTT	CSVVTSGRAPDTQYF
TRBV29-1	-	15	TRBJ2-1	TRBD1	TGCAGCGGGGACGGCTCCGGGACAGGAGACAATGAGCAGTTCTTC	CSGDGSGTGDNEQFF
TRBV4-1	-	17	TRBJ1-6	-	TGCGCCAGCAGCCAATATCCTAGACAGCACTATAATTCACCCCTCCACTTT	CASSQYPRQHYNSPLHF
TRBV29-1	few	11	TRBJ2-3	-	TGCAGCGTTGATTTTCCAGATACGCAGTATTTT	CSVDFPDTQYF
TRBV4-2	-	15	TRBJ2-7	-	TGTGCCAGCAGCCAAGAGTCTGTGTTAACCTACGAGCAGTACTTC	CASSQESVLTYEQYF
TRBV9	-	12	TRBJ1-2	TRBD1	TGTGCCAGCAGCGGAACAGGGGTCGGCTACACCTTC	CASSGTGVGYTF
TRBV5-1	few	15	TRBJ2-5	-	TGCGCCAGCAGCTTGATGGGCCCGGCACCCGAGACCCAGTACTTC	CASSLMGPAPETQYF
TRBV7-2	once	15	TRBJ1-4	-	TGTGCCAGCAGCTCGGGCGCCAGGGGTGGGGAAAAACTGTTTTTT	CASSSGARGGEKLFF
TRBV5-1	few	16	TRBJ2-7	TRBD2	TGCGCCAGCAGCTTGCCTCCAGCGGGAGGGACCTACGAGCAGTACTTC	CASSLPPAGGTYEQYF
TRBV4-1	-	18	TRBJ1-1	TRBD1	TGCGCCAGCAGCCAGGGGGACAGGGGGCGGTGGGCGAACACTGAAGCTTTCTTT	CASSQGDRGRWANTEAFF
TRBV7-2	-	13	TRBJ1-6	-	TGTGCCAGCAGCCGACCACCGCTCTCACCCCTCCACTTT	CASSRPPLSPLHF
TRBV5-1	few	16	TRBJ2-7	TRBD2	TGCGCCAGCAGCCCCGGACTAGCGGGCGTGGACTACGAGCAGTACTTC	CASSPGLAGVDYEQYF
TRBV3-1	-	15	TRBJ1-1	TRBD1	TGTGCCAGCAGCCAGACAGGGGGCTCGAACACTGAAGCTTTCTTT	CASSQTGGSNTEAFF
TRBV4-1	once	17	TRBJ2-7	TRBD2	TGCGCCAGCAGCCTCTTACGGACTAGAAGGGATGGGGGCGAGCAGTACTTC	CASSLLRTRRDGGEQYF
TRBV12-3/TRBV12-4	-	12	TRBJ1-4	-	TGTGCCAGCAGTTTCCGTCATGAAAAACTGTTTTTT	CASSFRHEKLFF
TRBV7-9	few	11	TRBJ1-2	-	TGTGCCACCACAACAGGGAGCGGCTACACCTTC	CATTTGSGYTF
TRBV6-6	-	15	TRBJ2-7	-	TGTGCCAGCAGTTATTGGGGCCCGAGAGACTACGAGCAGTACTTC	CASSYWGPRDYEQYF
TRBV20-1	-	13	TRBJ2-1	TRBD2	TGCAGTGCTAGTCCTAGCGGGTACAATGGGCAGTTCTTC	CSASPSGYNGQFF
TRBV7-8	-	16	TRBJ2-1	TRBD2	TGTGCCAGCAACAGGATAGGGACTAGCGACTACAACGAGCAGTTCTTC	CASNRIGTSDYNEQFF
TRBV7-2	-	14	TRBJ2-7	-	TGTGCCAGCAGCTTAAGTCGGCTATCCCAACCTCCGTACTTC	CASSLSRLSQPPYF
TRBV27	-	15	TRBJ2-5	-	TGTGCCAGCAGGTTAAGGGCTGGGGGCAGAGAGGCCCAGTACTTC	CASRLRAGGREAQYF
TRBV7-2	few	18	TRBJ2-7	-	TGTGCCAGCAGCCCCGCCTGGCGGGGCCGTCAATTGTCCTACGAGCAGTACTTC	CASSPAWRGRQLSYEQYF
TRBV20-1	-	15	TRBJ2-5	-	TGCAGTGCTAGCAGGTCTCGTTCCCATTCAGAGACCCAGTACTTC	CSASRSRSHSETQYF
TRBV29-1	-	12	TRBJ1-4	TRBD1	TGCAGCGTTGTAGGGGGCGGTGAAAAACTGTTTTTT	CSVVGGGEKLFF
TRBV12-3/TRBV12-4	few	14	TRBJ2-5	TRBD2	TGTGCCAGCAGTTTGGTACTAGCGACAGAGACCCAGTACTTC	CASSLVLATETQYF
TRBV4-1	-	13	TRBJ1-2	-	TGCGCCAGCAGCCGAGAGGGCCCCAGTAGCTACACCTTC	CASSREGPSSYTF
TRBV29-1	-	13	TRBJ1-5	TRBD1	TGCAGCGCTAAGACAGGGAGCAATCAGCCCCAGCATTTT	CSAKTGSNQPQHF
TRBV4-1	-	16	TRBJ2-1	TRBD2	TGCGCCAGCAGCCAAGGACTAGCCTCACGCTACAATGAGCAGTTCTTC	CASSQGLASRYNEQFF
TRBV29-1	-	15	TRBJ2-7	TRBD2	TGCAGCGTTGAGATTGTGAGCGGGAACCCCTACGAGCAGTACTTC	CSVEIVSGNPYEQYF
TRBV12-3/TRBV12-4	-	14	TRBJ2-3	-	TGTGCCAGCAGTTTCCCGGCTGGGGCGGATACGCAGTATTTT	CASSFPAGADTQYF
TRBV24-1	-	15	TRBJ2-3	TRBD1	TGTGCCACCAGTGATCCCGGACAGGACCTAGATACGCAGTATTTT	CATSDPGQDLDTQYF
TRBV5-1	-	13	TRBJ2-1	-	TGCGCCAGCAGCTCCGGGCCAGCAGTAAGGCAGTTCTTC	CASSSGPAVRQFF
TRBV6-4	few	17	TRBJ2-1	-	TGTGCCAGCAGTCCCAGCCCCGACAGGTTCTCCTACAATGAGCAGTTCTTC	CASSPSPDRFSYNEQFF
TRBV3-1	many	13	TRBJ2-5	-	TGTGCCAGCAGCCAGGGAAGGGGGGAGACCCAGTACTTC	CASSQGRGETQYF
TRBV12-3/TRBV12-4	-	14	TRBJ2-5	-	TGTGCCAGCAGTTGGGGTCTGGGGGGAAGGGCCCAGTACTTC	CASSWGLGGRAQYF
TRBV10-3	-	13	TRBJ2-1	-	TGTGCCATCAGTGAGTCGGGCCGAGGTGAGCAGTTCTTC	CAISESGRGEQFF
TRBV20-1	-	13	TRBJ2-7	-	TGCAGTGGCCTTCCGGGACGGGGGTACGAGCAGTACTTC	CSGLPGRGYEQYF
TRBV9	-	15	TRBJ2-5	-	TGTGCCAGCAGCGTAGCGGGAGCTGTGGAGGGGACCCAGTACTTC	CASSVAGAVEGTQYF
TRBV7-8	-	15	TRBJ2-1	TRBD2	TGTGCCAGCAGCTTAGAGCGGGGGCACGACAATGAGCAGTTCTTC	CASSLERGHDNEQFF
TRBV20-1	few	15	TRBJ2-5	TRBD2	TGCAGTGCTTTGCCCCGCGGGGGGCCCCAAGAGACCCAGTACTTC	CSALPRGGPQETQYF
TRBV5-1	-	14	TRBJ2-7	-	TGCGCCAGCAGCTCTGGGTCCACGAGCTACGAGCAGTACTTC	CASSSGSTSYEQYF
TRBV7-2	few	17	TRBJ2-4	-	TGTGCCAGCAGCTTAGCGGGGGCGGGTGGAGGCAAAAACATTCAGTACTTC	CASSLAGAGGGKNIQYF
TRBV4-1	-	17	TRBJ1-1	TRBD1	TGCGCCAGCAGCCAAGGCGACAGGGGGCTTTCGAACACTGAAGCTTTCTTT	CASSQGDRGLSNTEAFF
TRBV10-3	-	15	TRBJ2-1	-	TGTGCCATCAGACAGGGTTTCGACTCCTACAATGAGCAGTTCTTC	CAIRQGFDSYNEQFF
TRBV5-1	few	14	TRBJ2-3	-	TGCGCCAGCCACCGTCAGGGTTCAACAGATACGCAGTATTTT	CASHRQGSTDTQYF
TRBV6-1	-	16	TRBJ1-5	-	TGTGCCAGCAGTGAACCTCGGCAGGGTAGCAATCAGCCCCAGCATTTT	CASSEPRQGSNQPQHF
TRBV7-2	-	15	TRBJ2-4	TRBD2	TGTGCCAGCAGCCTCCGTAGCGGGGGGGCGGACATTCAGTACTTC	CASSLRSGGADIQYF
TRBV6-2/TRBV6-3	-	16	TRBJ2-1	TRBD2	TGTGCCAGCAGTTACTCGAGTAAGCGGGGTTACAATGGGCAGTTCTTC	CASSYSSKRGYNGQFF
TRBV20-1	-	18	TRBJ1-2	TRBD1	TGCAGTGCTAGAGATCCGGACAGGGTGGTTCCCCTGTTTGGTGGCTACACCTTC	CSARDPDRVVPLFGGYTF
TRBV12-3/TRBV12-4	-	16	TRBJ2-3	TRBD2	TGTGCCGGGGGGACTAGCGGGGGTGCTAGCACAGATACGCAGTATTTT	CAGGTSGGASTDTQYF
TRBV3-1	-	15	TRBJ2-7	-	TGTGCCAGCACCCCAAGGCAAGGAAACTCCTACGAGCAGTACTTC	CASTPRQGNSYEQYF